This T cell receptor (beta chain) was captured by sequencing in a study of blood T cell repertoires in COVID-19. In the study overall: COVID-19 samples, acute and convalescent, were from the United States, Italy and Spain. PBMCs, B-cell-depleted T cells, or T cells provided the cDNA or gDNA that made up the material.

Trimming cost V 0 bases and J 3 bases; bases outside gene matches: 19. This CDR3 spans 20 amino acids. Germline V gene sequence: CDR1 SGHKS, CDR2 YYEKEE (reference sequence). The assay was immunoSEQ multiplex PCR, and TCRdb's table has in-frame clones only and misses some. The data contain fewer than 400,000 clones, roughly 86% of them singletons. Cohort assignment relied on participant-reported clinical history. Sequenced: PBMCs or T cells enriched from blood (not recorded which). This TCR was recovered from a woman younger than 45 who had recovered from COVID-19. V is TRBV5-5 and J is TRBJ2-3; 7 bases match TRBD2. The CDR3 sequence is CASSLEMGLPKHSQTDTQYF. The CDR3 bases are TGTGCCAGCAGCTTGGAGATGGGACTACCTAAACACTCTCAGACAGATACGCAGTATTTT.